One sample yielded the 28 T cell receptor beta chains listed below, sequenced in a study of T cell repertoires in cytomegalovirus infection. Their antigens remain unidentified. TCRdb reprocessed the reads with MiXCR, giving one entry per CDR3 protein. Here the sample spans about 770,000 distinct CDR3 sequences, 25% to 30% being singletons. The source material was cultured CD8+ T cells from PBMCs, sampled from culture after CMV antigen stimulation. The receptors derive from a human donor in good health (CMV status not recorded). Some clones in this sample may be carry-over from other donors' samples.

This clonotype was counted between two and nine times. The chain is built from TRBV7-8 and TRBJ2-1, with TRBD2 matching over 13 bases. This CDR3 is built from 15 residues. Germline V gene data show CDR1 as SGHVS and CDR2 as FQNEAQ. V was clipped by 4 bases and J by 9 bases; unmatched bases: 6. The CDR3 reads CASSSTSGGIGEQFF. CDR3 sequence (DNA): TGTGCCAGCAGCTCGACTAGCGGGGGGATCGGTGAGCAGTTCTTC.

Only a few counts were recorded for this clonotype. This chain links TRBV27 with TRBJ1-1, with D hard to call. The CDR3 sequence is 13 residues long. Trimming stripped 0 bases from V and 4 bases from J, with 6 bases between. The V gene's germline CDR1 is MNHEY and CDR2 SMNVEV (reference sequence). The CDR3: CASSLSWGTEAFF. Here the CDR3 DNA reads TGTGCCAGCAGTTTATCTTGGGGCACTGAAGCTTTCTTT.

This clonotype occurred once. The J gene is TRBJ2-2, the V gene TRBV19; the D is unclear. CDR1 LNHDA and CDR2 SQIVND come from the germline V gene (reference sequence). The CDR3 has 13 residues. Trimming took 10 bases from V and 1 from J, leaving 10 bases between them. CDR3 amino acids: CATSLRNTGELFF. In nucleotides, the CDR3 is TGTGCCACCTCCCTCCGGAACACCGGGGAGCTGTTTTTT.

This clonotype was counted only a few times. The chain uses TRBV18 and TRBJ1-5, with a tentative D call TRBD1 (6 bases). Germline lookup yields CDR1 KGHSH and CDR2 LQKENI. This CDR3 contains 17 residues. Trimming cost V 4 bases and J 3 bases, with 19 bases left between them. The CDR3 DNA reads as TGTGCCAGCTCACGGCTAACAGGGCTATTCCCCAATCAGCCCCAGCATTTT. This sequence encodes CASSRLTGLFPNQPQHF.

This chain joins TRBV27 and TRBJ1-1; D ambiguous. The germline V gene has CDR1 MNHEY and CDR2 SMNVEV (reference sequence). Trimming shortened V by 7 bases and J by 3 bases, and 12 bases separated the two germline ends. The CDR3 totals 13 residues. The CDR3 DNA reads TGTGCCAGCATTGATAACGGCTACACTGAAGCTTTCTTT. Amino acids: CASIDNGYTEAFF.

The chain employs TRBV28 and TRBJ1-4; possible D gene TRBD1, 6 bases. V lost 2 bases to trimming and J lost 7 bases, with 20 bases between them. The CDR3 consists of 17 residues. Germline V CDR1 and CDR2: MDHEN, SYDVKM. The CDR3 sequence is CASSLMGGENLFEKLFF. CDR3 bases: TGTGCCAGCAGTTTAATGGGGGGCGAGAATCTATTTGAAAAACTGTTTTTT.

This clonotype occurred a few times. The genes are TRBV7-8 and TRBJ1-3; TRBD1 matches at 8 bases. CDR1 and CDR2 (germline): SGHVS, FQNEAQ. J gave up 3 bases and V 4 bases, and 8 bases lay outside the gene matches. This CDR3 has 16 amino acids. CDR3 protein: CASSSVTGANGNTIYF. DNA for the CDR3: TGTGCCAGCAGCTCCGTGACAGGGGCAAATGGAAACACCATATATTTT.

V gene TRBV29-1 combines with J gene TRBJ1-1, with no clear D. The germline gives CDR1 SQVTM, CDR2 ANQGSEA. V lost 4 bases and J 7 bases, leaving 13 bases between the germline ends. CDR3 size: 12 residues. In DNA form, the CDR3 reads TGCAGCGTTGTGCGGGGAGTCGGTGAAGCTTTCTTT. Its protein product is CSVVRGVGEAFF. Full variable domain (remainder filled in from reference TRBV29-1 and TRBJ1-1): SAVISQKPSRDICQRGTSLTIQCQVDSQVTMMFWYRQQPGQSLTLIATANQGSEATYESGFVIDKFPISRPNLTFSTLTVSNMSPEDSSIYLCSVVRGVGEAFFGQGTRLTVV.

The sample holds a few counts of this clonotype. The V and J genes are TRBV7-6 and TRBJ2-4, with TRBD2 identical over 14 bases. Germline lookup yields CDR1 SGHVS and CDR2 FNYEAQ. The V segment lost 5 bases and the J segment 0 bases; nucleotides outside the gene matches: 6. The CDR3 runs 18 residues. The CDR3 sequence: CASSPGTSGGLAKNIQYF. The CDR3 nucleotides are TGTGCCAGCAGCCCCGGGACTAGCGGGGGCCTAGCCAAAAACATTCAGTACTTC.

In DNA form, the CDR3 reads TGTGCCAGCAGTCCCCCGTTCGCCCCGGGGGACACTGAAGCTTTCTTT. Its protein is CASSPPFAPGDTEAFF. The chain has TRBV28 and TRBJ1-1, with D maybe TRBD1 (5 bases). This CDR3 contains 16 residues. The V gene lost 5 bases and the J gene lost 3 bases, with 19 bases spanning the gap. Germline V gives CDR1 MDHEN, CDR2 SYDVKM.

This chain connects TRBV24-1 to TRBJ2-7, with D unresolved. V lost 8 bases and J lost 4, with 8 bases in between. Germline V gives CDR1 KGHDR, CDR2 SFDVKD. The CDR3 length is 11 residues. The CDR3 nucleotides are TGTGCCACCATGGCCAATTACGAGCAGTACGTC. It encodes CATMANYEQYV.

The chain links TRBV7-6 to TRBJ2-7; D is unclear. CDR1 is SGHVS and CDR2 is FNYEAQ in the germline V gene. V dropped 2 bases and J dropped 3 bases, with 11 bases sitting between them. The CDR3 length is 14 residues. The CDR3 spells CASSLLAGSYEQYV. DNA of the CDR3: TGTGCCAGCAGCTTATTGGCAGGCAGCTACGAGCAGTACGTC.

The V and J genes are TRBV7-6 and TRBJ1-3, with a tentative D call TRBD1 (6 bases). This CDR3 region has 16 residues. The V gene lost 5 bases and the J gene lost 3 bases, with 17 bases spanning the gap. From germline, CDR1 is SGHVS and CDR2 FNYEAQ. CDR3 in DNA: TGTGCCAGCAGCCCGCAGGGCAGGGGTATTGGAAACACCATATATTTT. It codes for CASSPQGRGIGNTIYF.

Only a few counts were recorded for this clonotype. The chain uses TRBV5-4 and TRBJ1-1; D unresolved. Per the germline V gene, CDR1 is SGHNT and CDR2 is YYREEE (reference sequence). V lost 9 bases and J 1 base, leaving 19 bases between the germline ends. CDR3 length: 15 amino acids. CDR3 region: CATHYPEQTNTEAFF. In nucleotides, the CDR3 is TGTGCCACCCATTACCCCGAACAGACGAACACTGAAGCTTTCTTT.

The V and J genes are TRBV6-6 and TRBJ1-6; 7 bases are a match to TRBD1. The germline CDR1 and CDR2 sequences are MNHNY and SVGAGI (reference sequence). The V gene end was trimmed by 6 bases and the J gene end by 7 bases; junction bases not matched to a gene: 6. The CDR3 runs 14 residues. The CDR3 here is CASSTGTDNSPLHF. The CDR3 bases are TGTGCCAGCAGCACCGGGACAGACAATTCACCCCTCCACTTT.

CDR3 residues: CASSQGADGQDYGLASTDTQYF. The CDR3 nucleotides read TGCGCCAGCAGCCAAGGCGCCGACGGACAGGACTATGGACTAGCCAGCACAGATACGCAGTATTTT. This chain links TRBV4-1 with TRBJ2-3; possibly TRBD2 for D (8 bases). Germline CDR1 MGHRA, CDR2 YSYEKL. Trimming took off 1 base at V and 0 bases at J, with 29 bases between the two ends. This CDR3 comprises 22 residues.

The chain recombines TRBV19 with TRBJ1-1; D unresolved. CDR1 LNHDA and CDR2 SQIVND come from the germline V gene (reference sequence). There are 12 residues in the CDR3. The V and J ends lost 3 bases and 6 bases respectively, with 8 bases between them. CDR3 residues: CASSMGGSEAFF. CDR3 nucleotides: TGTGCCAGTAGTATGGGAGGATCTGAAGCTTTCTTT. Looking up the rest from reference TRBV19 and TRBJ1-1 gives the full variable domain: DGGITQSPKYLFRKEGQNVTLSCEQNLNHDAMYWYRQDPGQGLRLIYYSQIVNDFQKGDIAEGYSVSREKKESFPLTVTSAQKNPTAFYLCASSMGGSEAFFGQGTRLTVV.

There are a few counts of this clonotype. The V and J genes are TRBV7-6 and TRBJ1-4; D might be TRBD1 (5 bases). The length of the CDR3 is 14 residues. CDR1 and CDR2 from the germline V gene are SGHVS and FNYEAQ. V gave up 2 bases and J gave up 8 bases, with 12 bases separating them. The CDR3 coding sequence is TGTGCCAGCAGCTTATTGGGGGAAGGGGAAAAACTGTTTTTT. Amino acid sequence: CASSLLGEGEKLFF.

V usage is TRBV5-6 and J usage is TRBJ1-5; TRBD1 might be the D (5 bases). The V gene lost 3 bases and the J gene lost 9 bases, with 13 bases spanning the gap. The CDR3 runs to 13 residues. Germline-derived CDR1 and CDR2 are SGHDT and YYEEEE. DNA of the CDR3: TGTGCCAGCAGCTCCCCCCGGGGGTCGCCCCAGCATTTT. Translated: CASSSPRGSPQHF.

This clonotype was observed a handful of times. The J gene is TRBJ2-3, the V gene TRBV6-6; the match to TRBD1 covers 7 bases. V was clipped by 5 bases and J by 0 bases; unmatched bases: 11. The CDR3 covers 17 residues. Germline V gene sequence: CDR1 MNHNY, CDR2 SVGAGI (reference sequence). CDR3 amino acids: CASSAFAGTDSTDTQYF. The CDR3, as DNA: TGTGCCAGCAGTGCCTTTGCCGGGACAGATAGCACAGATACGCAGTATTTT.

This clonotype was seen ten or more times. The J gene is TRBJ2-1, the V gene TRBV7-2, with D maybe TRBD2 (5 bases). Trimming left V 5 bases short and J 5 bases short, with 22 bases between. Looked up from germline, CDR1 is SGHTA and CDR2 is FQGNSA. The CDR3 spans 17 residues. The CDR3 protein is CASSPVGILVRDNEQFF. In DNA, the CDR3 is TGTGCCAGCAGCCCCGTAGGGATACTAGTTCGGGACAATGAGCAGTTCTTC.

This chain connects TRBV27 to TRBJ2-7; a weak D match, TRBD1 (5 bases). Trimming pared 0 bases from V and 5 bases from J, leaving 11 bases between. CDR1 and CDR2 from the germline V gene are MNHEY and SMNVEV (reference sequence). CDR3 length equals 14 residues. DNA for the CDR3: TGTGCCAGCAGTTTATCGAGGACATTCAACGAGCAGTACTTC. Encoded protein: CASSLSRTFNEQYF.

The CDR3 nucleotides read TGTGCCAGCAGTTTACTACCGGTAAATGAGCAGTTCTTC. Translation: CASSLLPVNEQFF. The chain employs TRBV12-3 or TRBV12-4 and TRBJ2-1; D gene ambiguous. V lost 2 bases and J lost 7, with 9 bases in between. The CDR3 totals 13 residues.

This clonotype showed up many times. The genes are TRBV7-8 and TRBJ1-2; 11 bases map to TRBD1. The CDR3 is 15 residues long. Germline lookup yields CDR1 SGHVS and CDR2 FQNEAQ. V lost 5 bases, J lost 6 bases, and 8 bases stayed unmatched. The CDR3 DNA sequence: TGTGCCAGCAGCCAACCGGACAGGGGGCTCGATGGCTACACCTTC. Protein product: CASSQPDRGLDGYTF.

V and J are TRBV12-3 or TRBV12-4 and TRBJ2-3; TRBD1 or TRBD2 may be the D gene (6 bases each). The CDR3 consists of 16 residues. V was trimmed by 4 bases and J by 3 bases, leaving 17 bases between them. The CDR3 DNA is TGTGCCAGCAGTTCAGTAGAGGGGGGCAAGACAGATACGCAGTATTTT. Its translation is CASSSVEGGKTDTQYF.

This clonotype was found once. V and J are TRBV20-1 and TRBJ2-2; TRBD1 is a possible D gene (5 bases). Trimming took 6 bases from V and 4 from J, leaving 15 bases between them. CDR3 length: 14 amino acids. Looked up from germline, CDR1 is DFQATT and CDR2 is SNEGSKA (reference sequence). In DNA, the CDR3 is TGCAGTGCCAGTTGGGGCCCCAGCACCGGGGAGCTGTTTTTT. Residues: CSASWGPSTGELFF.

This clonotype was counted a few times. The chain uses TRBV12-3 or TRBV12-4 and TRBJ2-6; possibly TRBD2 for D (6 bases). The CDR3 has 16 residues. With 7 bases removed from V and 4 bases from J, the gap between germline ends came to 17 bases. In nucleotides, the CDR3 is TGTGCCAGCATCAAGGGTGGGGGGACCGGGGCCAACGTCCTGACTTTC. Its protein product is CASIKGGGTGANVLTF.

This clonotype was recorded a few times. V usage is TRBV19 and J usage is TRBJ1-1; maybe TRBD1 (5 bases). The length of the CDR3 is 14 residues. Trimming removed 11 bases from V and 0 bases from J, with 16 bases in between. CDR1 is LNHDA and CDR2 is SQIVND in the germline V gene (reference sequence). The chain's CDR3 is CAAAGKGLNTEAFF. CDR3 coding DNA: TGTGCCGCGGCAGGGAAGGGGCTGAACACTGAAGCTTTCTTT.